These 26 T cell receptor beta chains were sequenced from one sample in a study of PD-L1 blockade in urothelial cancer (dated by TCRdb to about 2017). Library construction relied on the immunoSEQ multiplex PCR assay. TCRdb took this table from immuneACCESS and kept in-frame rearrangements with V and J called. Such tables lack part of the clones; where checked against another copy, unresolved V genes explain under half of the gap, and the rest is unexplained. This sample lists around 100,000 clones; roughly 87% were detected once. The ten top clones hold approximately 2% of the sample. According to the study, the label for this sample's time point signals: pretreatment peripheral blood. This material consisted of PBMCs, taken around atezolizumab (anti-PD-L1) treatment. The receptors shown here come from a man in his 60s with urothelial cancer.

The chain recombines TRBV9 with TRBJ2-4; the match to TRBD1 covers 9 bases. CDR1 and CDR2 from the germline V gene are SGDLS and YYNGEE. The CDR3 is 14 amino acids. Unmatched junction bases numbered 5, after V lost 3 bases and J lost 7 bases. The chain's CDR3 is CASSARQGGNIQYF. CDR3 nucleotide sequence: TGTGCCAGCAGCGCCCGACAGGGGGGTAACATTCAGTACTTC.

The V gene is TRBV30, the J gene TRBJ1-2, with a weak D call TRBD1 (6 bases). Trimming took off 3 bases at V and 4 bases at J, with 15 bases between the two ends. This CDR3 has 14 amino acids. Germline assignment: CDR1 GTSNPN and CDR2 SVGIG (reference sequence). This CDR3 reads CAWRSAGGGYGYTF. The CDR3 bases are TGTGCCTGGAGAAGTGCGGGGGGCGGCTATGGCTACACCTTC.

The chain is built from TRBV30 and TRBJ1-2; unclear D gene. In germline, CDR1 is GTSNPN, CDR2 SVGIG (reference sequence). The CDR3 consists of 14 residues. Trimming cost V 0 bases and J 8 bases, with 16 bases left between them. CDR3 residues: CAWSVLSFVGGYTF. The CDR3, as DNA: TGTGCCTGGAGTGTTCTGTCTTTCGTTGGCGGCTACACCTTC.

The CDR3 here is CASSPTGGTNYGYTF. For the CDR3, the DNA is TGCGCCAGCAGCCCGACAGGGGGTACTAACTATGGCTACACCTTC. The chain couples TRBV5-1 to TRBJ1-2, with TRBD1 matching 9 bases. This CDR3 has 15 residues. The J segment lost 0 bases and the V segment lost 4 bases, leaving 4 bases of the junction unmatched. The germline CDR1 and CDR2 sequences are SGHRS and YFSETQ.

This rearrangement joins TRBV7-9 to TRBJ2-3; possibly TRBD2 for D (6 bases). Looked up from germline, CDR1 is SEHNR and CDR2 is FQNEAQ (reference sequence). The CDR3 runs 14 residues. V lost 1 base to trimming and J lost 3 bases, with 8 bases between them. This chain's CDR3 is CASSLEGTTDTQYF. The DNA of the CDR3 is TGTGCCAGCAGCTTAGAGGGGACTACAGATACGCAGTATTTT.

A single count supports this clone. The chain links TRBV6-4 to TRBJ1-1, with D possibly matching TRBD1 (5 bases). The V end was cut by 0 bases, the J end by 0 bases, with 17 bases between. CDR3 length: 18 amino acids. Germline V lookup: CDR1 MRHNA, CDR2 SNTAGT. The CDR3 bases are TGTGCCAGCAGTGACTCCCGGCAGGGAGGTTCCATGAACACTGAAGCTTTCTTT. It specifies CASSDSRQGGSMNTEAFF.

The genes are TRBV18 and TRBJ2-1; TRBD2 matches at 11 bases. There are 16 residues in the CDR3. Losses at the gene ends were 3 bases for V and 6 bases for J; bases not matched to a gene: 7. CDR1 is KGHSH, CDR2 LQKENI, per germline. CDR3 coding DNA: TGTGCCAGCTCACCGATAGCGGGAGGGCCGGGCAATGAGCAGTTCTTC. This sequence encodes CASSPIAGGPGNEQFF. Drawing the rest from reference TRBV18 and TRBJ2-1, the complete variable domain is NAGVMQNPRHLVRRRGQEARLRCSPMKGHSHVYWYRQLPEEGLKFMVYLQKENIIDESGMPKERFSAEFPKEGPSILRIQQVVRGDSAAYFCASSPIAGGPGNEQFFGPGTRLTVL.

V gene TRBV27 combines with J gene TRBJ1-5, with D possibly being TRBD1 (6 bases). V lost 4 bases, J lost 7 bases, and 11 bases lay in between. The CDR3 has 13 residues. The germline gives CDR1 MNHEY, CDR2 SMNVEV (reference sequence). For the CDR3, the DNA is TGTGCCAGCAGTTCATACAGGGACCAGCCCCAGCATTTT. It translates to CASSSYRDQPQHF.

The chain combines TRBV28 with TRBJ2-7, with D possibly TRBD1 on 6 matching bases. The V end lost 3 bases, the J end lost 3 bases, and 15 bases lay between the germline ends. The germline CDR1 and CDR2 sequences are MDHEN and SYDVKM. The CDR3 runs 15 residues. The CDR3 bases are TGTGCCAGCAGTTTGTGGAAACAGGGAATCTACGAGCAGTACTTC. It encodes CASSLWKQGIYEQYF.

This clone came up once. V usage is TRBV5-4 and J usage is TRBJ2-3, with 9 bases matching TRBD1. Germline CDR1 is SGHNT and CDR2 is YYREEE (reference sequence). The CDR3 is 15 residues long. V dropped 2 bases and J dropped 4; count of bases not matched to a gene: 5. DNA for the CDR3: TGTGCCAGCAGCTTCCGGGACAGGGTGCCAGATACGCAGTATTTT. Translating it yields CASSFRDRVPDTQYF.

This chain links TRBV18 with TRBJ2-1, with 13 bases matching TRBD2. CDR3 length: 16 amino acids. Trimming took 1 base from V and 7 from J; bases not matched to a gene: 4. The germline CDR1 and CDR2 sequences are KGHSH and LQKENI. The CDR3 is CASSPQGLAGANEQFF. For the CDR3, the DNA is TGTGCCAGCTCACCACAAGGACTAGCGGGAGCTAATGAGCAGTTCTTC.

CDR3: CASSFFPGVGHNEAFF. The CDR3 DNA reads as TGTGCCAGCAGTTTTTTTCCGGGAGTGGGGCACAATGAAGCTTTCTTT. This rearrangement joins TRBV27 to TRBJ1-1; perhaps TRBD1 as D (5 bases). V lost 3 bases, J lost 7 bases, and 21 bases lay in between. Germline V gene sequence: CDR1 MNHEY, CDR2 SMNVEV (reference sequence). The CDR3 totals 16 residues.

This chain connects TRBV7-6 to TRBJ2-3, with 9 bases fitting TRBD2. From germline, CDR1 is SGHVS and CDR2 FNYEAQ. CDR3 length: 18 residues. V gave up 7 bases and J gave up 1 base; unmatched junction bases: 15. CDR3 DNA sequence: TGTGCCAGCATCGAACGCGGGGGGGCCTGGTCTGGCACAGATACGCAGTATTTT. Its protein is CASIERGGAWSGTDTQYF.

The chain is built from TRBV11-2 and TRBJ2-3, with 7 bases fitting TRBD1. V lost 7 bases and J lost 0; bases outside the gene matches: 4. Germline CDR1 and CDR2: SGHAT and FQNNGV. The CDR3 loop spans 14 amino acids. CDR3: CASKRGPSTDTQYF. In DNA, the CDR3 is TGTGCCAGCAAAAGGGGGCCCAGCACAGATACGCAGTATTTT.

This chain's CDR3 is CASSQDLAVDYGYTF. In DNA, the CDR3 is TGTGCCAGCAGCCAAGATTTGGCGGTAGACTATGGCTACACCTTC. The chain has TRBV14 and TRBJ1-2; unclear D gene. Per the germline V gene, CDR1 is SGHDN and CDR2 is FVKESK. This CDR3 comprises 15 residues. V was cut by 0 bases and J by 3 bases, with 11 bases left in between.

This clone was seen a handful of times. The chain has TRBV11-2 and TRBJ2-4; D is possibly TRBD1 (5 bases). Germline lookup yields CDR1 SGHAT and CDR2 FQNNGV. This CDR3 comprises 16 residues. V lost 1 base, J lost 2 bases, and 12 bases lay in between. CDR3 protein: CASSLVGVRTKNIQYF. The CDR3 DNA reads as TGTGCCAGCAGCTTAGTAGGGGTTAGGACCAAAAACATTCAGTACTTC.

The chain joins TRBV5-1 to TRBJ1-1, with TRBD1 identical over 8 bases. The CDR3 length is 17 residues. J was trimmed by 4 bases and V by 4 bases; bases with no gene match: 15. The V gene's germline CDR1 is SGHRS and CDR2 YFSETQ. CDR3 sequence (DNA): TGCGCCAGCAGCACCTATCTACCCCAGGGGGCCGGCACTGAAGCTTTCTTT. Its translation is CASSTYLPQGAGTEAFF.

The V and J genes are TRBV4-3 and TRBJ2-1, with 8 positions matching TRBD2. The CDR3 contains 16 residues. V was pared by 6 bases and J by 2 bases, with 9 bases of the junction left unmatched. In germline, CDR1 is LGHNA, CDR2 YSLEER. The DNA of the CDR3 is TGCGCCAGCAGTCTGTCCCCAGCGGGGGCCTACAATGAGCAGTTCTTC. As protein: CASSLSPAGAYNEQFF.

This chain links TRBV29-1 with TRBJ2-5; TRBD2 matches at 7 bases. V was clipped by 6 bases and J by 5 bases; unmatched bases: 12. Germline assignment: CDR1 SQVTM and CDR2 ANQGSEA. The CDR3 has 14 residues. CDR3 loop: CSVITGTTWETQYF. As DNA, the CDR3 is TGCAGCGTGATTACCGGGACTACGTGGGAGACCCAGTACTTC. Looking up the rest from reference TRBV29-1 and TRBJ2-5 gives the full variable domain: SAVISQKPSRDICQRGTSLTIQCQVDSQVTMMFWYRQQPGQSLTLIATANQGSEATYESGFVIDKFPISRPNLTFSTLTVSNMSPEDSSIYLCSVITGTTWETQYFGPGTRLLVL.

This clone was seen more than once but under ten times. The chain couples TRBV19 to TRBJ1-5, with TRBD1 as a possible D gene (5 bases). This CDR3 contains 13 residues. Germline V lookup: CDR1 LNHDA, CDR2 SQIVND (reference sequence). V was clipped by 1 base and J by 7 bases, with 8 bases between them. The chain's CDR3 is CASSIGGPQPQHF. The CDR3 bases are TGTGCCAGTAGTATAGGGGGCCCGCAGCCCCAGCATTTT. Full variable domain (outside the CDR3, taken from reference TRBV19 and TRBJ1-5): DGGITQSPKYLFRKEGQNVTLSCEQNLNHDAMYWYRQDPGQGLRLIYYSQIVNDFQKGDIAEGYSVSREKKESFPLTVTSAQKNPTAFYLCASSIGGPQPQHFGDGTRLSIL.

This chain joins TRBV6-5 and TRBJ1-5; a weak D match, TRBD1 (5 bases). Germline CDR1 and CDR2: MNHEY and SVGAGI. V lost 0 bases to trimming and J lost 5 bases, with 11 bases between them. The CDR3 contains 15 residues. CDR3: CASSYSRGRDQPQHF. In DNA form, the CDR3 reads TGTGCCAGCAGTTACTCACGGGGGAGGGATCAGCCCCAGCATTTT.

This rearrangement joins TRBV18 to TRBJ2-1; 7 bases align to TRBD1. The V gene end was trimmed by 3 bases and the J gene end by 8 bases; junction bases not matched to a gene: 13. Looked up from germline, CDR1 is KGHSH and CDR2 is LQKENI. The CDR3 extends over 16 amino acids. CDR3 in DNA: TGTGCCAGCTCACCGAATCCACAGGGGATTAAGGATGAGCAGTTCTTC. Translation: CASSPNPQGIKDEQFF.

This clone turned up a few times. The chain uses TRBV2 and TRBJ2-5, with 13 nucleotides matching TRBD2. The CDR3 extends over 16 amino acids. Germline trimming cut 9 bases from V and 1 base from J; bases unmatched to any gene: 8. The germline V gene encodes CDR1 SNHLY and CDR2 FYNNEI. This CDR3 is CASLRGTSGAQETQYF. In DNA form, the CDR3 reads TGTGCCAGTTTGAGAGGGACTAGCGGGGCCCAAGAGACCCAGTACTTC.

The rearrangement joins TRBV7-2 to TRBJ2-5; 9 bases agree with TRBD2. In germline, CDR1 is SGHTA, CDR2 FQGNSA. This CDR3 is 15 amino acids long. The V gene end was trimmed by 5 bases and the J gene end by 4 bases; junction bases not matched to a gene: 8. CDR3 coding DNA: TGTGCCAGCAGCCCGTTCGCGGGGGGGGGAGAGACCCAGTACTTC. Translated: CASSPFAGGGETQYF. Supplemented by reference TRBV7-2 and TRBJ2-5, the full variable domain reads GAGVSQSPSNKVTEKGKDVELRCDPISGHTALYWYRQSLGQGLEFLIYFQGNSAPDKSGLPSDRFSAERTGGSVSTLTIQRTQQEDSAVYLCASSPFAGGGETQYFGPGTRLLVL.

V and J are TRBV28 and TRBJ1-2; TRBD1 might be the D (5 bases). Trimming took off 2 bases at V and 4 bases at J, with 11 bases between the two ends. This CDR3 spans 14 amino acids. The germline V gene encodes CDR1 MDHEN and CDR2 SYDVKM. CDR3 amino acids: CASSLVGGAYGYTF. Here the CDR3 DNA reads TGTGCCAGCAGTTTAGTGGGGGGAGCCTATGGCTACACCTTC.

The chain recombines TRBV10-3 with TRBJ1-1, with D maybe TRBD1 (5 bases). The CDR3 runs 18 residues. V was pared by 5 bases and J by 3 bases, with 25 bases between. The germline V gene encodes CDR1 ENHRY and CDR2 SYGVKD. CDR3: CAISREDIQAFRDTEAFF. The CDR3 region has the DNA TGTGCCATCAGTAGGGAGGACATCCAGGCTTTTAGGGACACTGAAGCTTTCTTT.